These 27 T cell receptor beta chains share one sample of origin, sequenced in a study of metastatic and nonmetastatic thyroid tumors. Ahead of thyroid surgery, no patient had received treatment of any kind. TCRdb re-called the PCR reads via MiXCR. The sample holds tens of thousands of clones, approximately 15% seen once. The sequencing sample was made of blood. The receptors shown here come from a male donor with papillary thyroid cancer or a benign thyroid nodule (not recorded which). Some clones in this sample may be carry-over from other donors' samples.

This clone was picked up many times. The rearrangement joins TRBV4-1 to TRBJ2-5; a weak D match, TRBD1 (6 bases). CDR3 size: 15 residues. CDR1 is MGHRA, CDR2 YSYEKL, per germline. V was cut by 3 bases and J by 2 bases, with 13 bases left in between. CDR3 bases: TGCGCCAGCAGCCACAACCGGGACATTCAAGAGACCCAGTACTTC. It translates to CASSHNRDIQETQYF.

This clone has at least ten counts. V usage is TRBV28 and J usage is TRBJ2-7; 8 bases are shared with TRBD1. In germline, CDR1 is MDHEN, CDR2 SYDVKM. With V trimmed by 3 bases and J by 2 bases, 3 bases remained unmatched. CDR3 length equals 14 residues. The CDR3 nucleotides are TGTGCCAGCAGTTTGCGGGACAGGCCCTACGAGCAGTACTTC. This translates into CASSLRDRPYEQYF.

This clone showed up many times. The chain is built from TRBV4-1 and TRBJ1-2; 7 bases match TRBD1. The CDR3 contains 14 residues. Germline V gene sequence: CDR1 MGHRA, CDR2 YSYEKL. V lost 4 bases and J lost 7; bases outside the gene matches: 9. The chain's CDR3 is CASSLVPGGAGYTF. The CDR3 coding sequence is TGCGCCAGCAGCCTCGTCCCAGGGGGAGCTGGCTACACCTTC.

The CDR3 bases are TGCGCCAGCAGCGAGGACCCGAACACTGAAGCTTTCTTT. This encodes CASSEDPNTEAFF. The J gene is TRBJ1-1, the V gene TRBV5-1; no clear D. Trimming removed 4 bases from V and 1 base from J, with 8 bases in between. Germline loops: CDR1 SGHRS, CDR2 YFSETQ. The CDR3 consists of 13 residues.

This chain links TRBV27 with TRBJ2-7; tentatively, D is TRBD2 (6 bases). There are 15 residues in the CDR3. Trimming shortened V by 2 bases and J by 4 bases, and 15 bases separated the two germline ends. In germline, CDR1 is MNHEY, CDR2 SMNVEV (reference sequence). CDR3 amino acids: CASSLGAGLTYEQYF. As DNA, the CDR3 is TGTGCCAGCAGTTTAGGGGCTGGACTAACGTACGAGCAGTACTTC.

This clone was counted many times. V usage is TRBV27 and J usage is TRBJ1-1, with D perhaps matching TRBD1 (6 bases). The CDR3 contains 15 residues. V lost 4 bases to trimming and J lost 4 bases, with 16 bases between them. CDR1 MNHEY and CDR2 SMNVEV come from the germline V gene (reference sequence). The CDR3 DNA is TGTGCCAGCAGTTCTATCACAGGGTTCGGCACTGAAGCTTTCTTT. Translating it yields CASSSITGFGTEAFF.

This clone was counted ten times or more. This sequence joins TRBV19 and TRBJ2-7, with 7 bases lining up with TRBD2. The length of the CDR3 is 12 residues. Trimming took 6 bases from V and 2 from J; bases not matched to a gene: 1. The germline V gene encodes CDR1 LNHDA and CDR2 SQIVND (reference sequence). Here the CDR3 reads CASRGGTYEQYF. The CDR3 nucleotides read TGTGCCAGTAGGGGAGGGACCTACGAGCAGTACTTC.

This clone was seen repeatedly, ten times or more. The chain is built from TRBV2 and TRBJ2-2; possibly TRBD2 for D (5 bases). V was pared by 11 bases and J by 1 base, with 23 bases between. Per the germline V gene, CDR1 is SNHLY and CDR2 is FYNNEI. The CDR3 runs 17 residues. CDR3 in DNA: TGTGCCTCAGCAGAACCCAGGCAGCGGCTGAACACCGGGGAGCTGTTTTTT. This gives the protein CASAEPRQRLNTGELFF.

This clone was observed many times. The CDR3: CASSRPGLAGDNEQFF. Written as DNA, the CDR3 is TGTGCCAGCAGTCGACCGGGACTAGCGGGAGATAATGAGCAGTTCTTC. V usage is TRBV6-1 and J usage is TRBJ2-1, with 14 bases that match TRBD2. The CDR3 is 16 amino acids. The V gene end was trimmed by 5 bases and the J gene end by 7 bases; junction bases not matched to a gene: 7. CDR1 and CDR2 from the germline V gene are MNHNS and SASEGT.

The gene calls are TRBV6-1 and TRBJ1-6, with D uncertain. V was cut by 6 bases and J by 7 bases, with 19 bases left in between. Germline CDR1 MNHNS, CDR2 SASEGT. This CDR3 is 16 amino acids long. DNA of the CDR3: TGTGCCAGCAGCCCCCCGACGGGCCCTAGGAATTCACCCCTCCACTTT. Protein product: CASSPPTGPRNSPLHF.

In its sample, this clone was seen a few times. The chain combines TRBV28 with TRBJ1-1; no reliable D call. CDR1 MDHEN and CDR2 SYDVKM come from the germline V gene. Trimming cost V 6 bases and J 5 bases, with 10 bases left between them. This CDR3 contains 12 residues. The CDR3 here is CASRPTATEAFF. The CDR3 bases are TGTGCCAGCAGGCCAACAGCGACTGAAGCTTTCTTT.

This clone was seen repeatedly, ten times or more. The chain carries TRBV6-1 and TRBJ1-5; 10 nucleotides align to TRBD1. V gave up 5 bases and J gave up 0 bases; unmatched junction bases: 7. The germline CDR1 and CDR2 sequences are MNHNS and SASEGT. CDR3 size: 17 residues. CDR3 residues: CASSHRDRGASNQPQHF. The CDR3 DNA reads as TGTGCCAGCAGTCACCGGGACAGGGGTGCTAGCAATCAGCCCCAGCATTTT.

This clone was observed many times. The V call is TRBV30, the J call TRBJ1-3; TRBD1 matches at 7 bases. Trimming cost V 0 bases and J 4 bases; bases outside gene matches: 6. Germline CDR1 and CDR2: GTSNPN and SVGIG (reference sequence). The CDR3 has 15 amino acids. As DNA, the CDR3 is TGTGCCTGGAGTGTCTGGGGACAGTCCGGAAACACCATATATTTT. Amino acid sequence: CAWSVWGQSGNTIYF. The complete variable domain, with remaining parts taken from reference TRBV30 and TRBJ1-3, reads SQTIHQWPATLVQPVGSPLSLECTVEGTSNPNLYWYRQAAGRGLQLLFYSVGIGQISSEVPQNLSASRPQDRQFILSSKKLLLSDSGFYLCAWSVWGQSGNTIYFGEGSWLTVV.

Details on this clone: The same CDR3 also results from other DNA sequences found in this sample. V is TRBV27 and J is TRBJ2-2; 9 bases match TRBD1. Trimming removed 8 bases from V and 5 bases from J; junction bases left unmatched: 6. The CDR3 totals 14 residues. From germline, CDR1 is MNHEY and CDR2 SMNVEV (reference sequence). CDR3 in DNA: TGTGCCAGCGGATACAGGGGGCGTACCGGGGAGCTGTTTTTT. Translated, it gives CASGYRGRTGELFF.

This clone was found a few times. A read error may be the cause here, since a much bigger clone is one base away. The J gene is TRBJ2-7, the V gene TRBV5-4, with D unresolved. The CDR3 is 13 amino acids. Germline CDR1 SGHNT, CDR2 YYREEE (reference sequence). V dropped 0 bases and J dropped 6 bases, with 10 bases sitting between them. The CDR3 bases are TGTGCCAGCAGCTTGGATGTTCCTGCCGAGCAGTACTTC. Encoded protein: CASSLDVPAEQYF.

This clone was observed many times. One end of the junction fails to match germline, which may point to a read error. The chain joins TRBV27 to TRBJ2-7, with TRBD1 as a possible D gene (5 bases). The germline V gene has CDR1 MNHEY and CDR2 SMNVEV (reference sequence). The CDR3 is 14 residues long. The CDR3 loop reads CANSLRRAYYEQYF. The CDR3, as DNA: TGTGCCAACAGTTTACGCAGGGCTTACTACGAGCAGTACTTC.

The DNA of the CDR3 is TGTGCCAGCAGCCAACGGGGAGGTCCTGAAGCTTTCTTT. It codes for CASSQRGGPEAFF. The chain combines TRBV11-2 with TRBJ1-1; the D is unclear. V lost 5 bases, J lost 6 bases, and 13 bases lay in between. The germline V gene encodes CDR1 SGHAT and CDR2 FQNNGV. This CDR3 spans 13 amino acids.

This clone was seen many times. The V and J genes are TRBV27 and TRBJ2-3; 9 bases agree with TRBD2. Trimming at V came to 3 bases and at J to 2 bases, leaving 3 bases not matched to a gene. CDR3 length: 15 residues. CDR1 and CDR2 (germline): MNHEY, SMNVEV (reference sequence). The CDR3 nucleotides read TGTGCCAGCAGTTTCGCGGGAGGGGTCACAGATACGCAGTATTTT. Amino acid sequence: CASSFAGGVTDTQYF.

V gene TRBV3-1 combines with J gene TRBJ1-2; TRBD1 matches at 7 bases. The CDR3 has 16 amino acids. The V segment lost 0 bases and the J segment 4 bases; nucleotides outside the gene matches: 8. Per germline, CDR1 LGHDT and CDR2 YNNKEL (reference sequence). CDR3 nucleotides: TGTGCCAGCAGCCAAGACCCAGACAGGGTAGGCTATGGCTACACCTTC. Residues: CASSQDPDRVGYGYTF.

This clone has ten or more counts. The rearrangement joins TRBV6-6 to TRBJ1-4; 7 nucleotides match TRBD1. Germline V gene sequence: CDR1 MNHNY, CDR2 SVGAGI (reference sequence). The V gene end was trimmed by 0 bases and the J gene end by 2 bases; junction bases not matched to a gene: 3. This CDR3 is built from 16 residues. CDR3 sequence (DNA): TGTGCCAGCAGTTACTCCACAGGGGTTACTAATGAAAAACTGTTTTTT. Amino acid sequence: CASSYSTGVTNEKLFF.

J is TRBJ2-7 and V is TRBV5-4, with D possibly matching TRBD2 (6 bases). Trimming removed 4 bases from V and 6 bases from J, with 23 bases in between. The CDR3 covers 16 residues. Germline V lookup: CDR1 SGHNT, CDR2 YYREEE (reference sequence). The chain's CDR3 is CASSIWGERSRLEQYF. The CDR3 nucleotides are TGTGCCAGCAGCATCTGGGGGGAGAGGAGCCGGCTCGAGCAGTACTTC.

This clone was counted ten times or more. One end of the junction is discordant with germline, which a read error may explain. V is TRBV2 and J is TRBJ2-1; 12 bases agree with TRBD2. The CDR3 extends over 12 amino acids. Germline lookup yields CDR1 SNHLY and CDR2 FYNNEI. In nucleotides, the CDR3 is TGTGCCAGCAGTCTACCGGGACTAGCGGGCCCCTTC. It yields the protein CASSLPGLAGPF.

This clone appeared many times. The chain has TRBV11-1 and TRBJ2-2; TRBD1 agrees at 7 bases. CDR3 length equals 19 residues. The J segment lost 4 bases and the V segment lost 1 base, leaving 15 bases of the junction unmatched. CDR1 SGHAT and CDR2 FQDESV come from the germline V gene (reference sequence). The CDR3 sequence is CASSLEGRQGQDSTGELFF. The CDR3 coding sequence is TGTGCCAGCAGCTTAGAAGGGAGACAGGGCCAGGACTCCACCGGGGAGCTGTTTTTT.

This clone came up many times. This chain uses TRBV7-3 with TRBJ1-2, with TRBD1 as a possible D gene (5 bases). Germline V gene sequence: CDR1 SGHTA, CDR2 FQGTGA. This CDR3 contains 13 residues. The V end was cut by 3 bases, the J end by 6 bases, with 11 bases between. The CDR3 DNA is TGTGCCAGCAGCTTGGGGCAGGGTGATGGCTACACCTTC. Protein: CASSLGQGDGYTF.

There are a few counts of this clone. A single base separates this from a much larger clone, so it may be a read error. The chain uses TRBV12-3 or TRBV12-4 and TRBJ2-5; D remains ambiguous. V gave up 0 bases and J gave up 0 bases, with 17 bases separating them. The CDR3 is made up of 18 amino acids. The CDR3 coding sequence is TGTGCCAGCAGTTTAGCGCGTTTTAGTCTTGGGAACCAAGAGACCCAGTACTTC. It is translated as CASSLARFSLGNQETQYF.

As regards this clone: Being one base from a much bigger clone, this may be a read error. The identical CDR3 is also encoded by other nucleotide sequences in the sample. The rearrangement joins TRBV19 to TRBJ2-1; possible D gene TRBD2, 5 bases. The CDR3 loop spans 14 amino acids. Germline loops: CDR1 LNHDA, CDR2 SQIVND (reference sequence). CDR3 residues: CASSIGGSYNEQFF. CDR3 nucleotide sequence: TGTGCCAGTAGCATAGGAGGTTCCTACAATGAGCAGTTCTTC.

This clone was observed many times. The chain is built from TRBV11-1 and TRBJ2-7; 9 bases map to TRBD1. Germline V gene data show CDR1 as SGHAT and CDR2 as FQDESV (reference sequence). V shed 5 bases and J 3 bases; nucleotides not matched to a gene: 11. The CDR3 is 16 residues long. The CDR3 DNA follows: TGTGCCAGCAGCATAGAGGGGACAGGGAGGGACTACGAGCAGTACGTC. Residues: CASSIEGTGRDYEQYV.